The 25 T cell receptor beta chains below were found in one sample sequenced in a study of T cells in Graves' hyperthyroidism and ophthalmopathy. Regions amplified from RNA transcripts were the TCR beta CDR3 regions. First-round RT-PCR with HTBI primers amplified the TCR CDR3 region. TCRdb re-derived calls from the multiplex PCR reads in MiXCR, one entry per CDR3 protein. Counted here are approximately 510,000 distinct CDR3 sequences, around 20% occurring once; the ten biggest clones make up roughly 29%. Sequenced: blood. Receptors were obtained from a man between 18 and 29 years old with Graves' hyperthyroidism.

This chain connects TRBV20-1 to TRBJ2-2; a weak D match, TRBD2 (6 bases). Per germline, CDR1 DFQATT and CDR2 SNEGSKA (reference sequence). V lost 1 base to trimming and J lost 1 base, with 13 bases between them. This CDR3 is built from 16 residues. The CDR3 region has the DNA TGCAGTGCTAGAGTGCGTCTAGCGAAGAACACCGGGGAGCTGTTTTTT. It yields the protein CSARVRLAKNTGELFF.

The rearrangement uses TRBV30 and TRBJ2-6; the D gene is possibly TRBD1 (5 bases). Trimming cost V 4 bases and J 3 bases, with 10 bases left between them. CDR1 is GTSNPN and CDR2 is SVGIG in the germline V gene (reference sequence). CDR3 length: 14 amino acids. The CDR3 protein is CAWTQGRGANVLTF. The CDR3 DNA is TGTGCCTGGACCCAGGGTCGTGGGGCCAACGTCCTGACTTTC.

This clonotype was detected only a few times. V and J are TRBV18 and TRBJ1-5, with D tentatively TRBD1 (5 bases). Trimming shortened V by 3 bases and J by 7 bases, and 13 bases separated the two germline ends. The CDR3 runs 14 residues. CDR1 is KGHSH, CDR2 LQKENI, per germline. The CDR3, as DNA: TGTGCCAGCTCACCGGGGGGAGAAGGCCAGCCCCAGCATTTT. Its protein is CASSPGGEGQPQHF.

This chain uses TRBV4-2 with TRBJ1-2; D unresolved. Germline values: CDR1 LGHNA, CDR2 YNFKEQ. The CDR3 sequence is 15 residues long. Trimming stripped 0 bases from V and 2 bases from J, with 10 bases between. The CDR3 nucleotides are TGTGCCAGCAGCCAAGATCTTACGGGGAACTATGGCTACACCTTC. Amino acid sequence: CASSQDLTGNYGYTF.

The chain couples TRBV6-1 to TRBJ2-1; TRBD2 matches 9 bases. V lost 6 bases and J lost 2; bases outside the gene matches: 8. Per germline, CDR1 MNHNS and CDR2 SASEGT. CDR3 size: 16 residues. The CDR3 here is CASRDRAGGPYNEQFF. The CDR3 DNA reads TGTGCCAGCAGGGATAGAGCGGGAGGCCCCTACAATGAGCAGTTCTTC.

This clonotype has a count of ten or more. This sequence joins TRBV6-5 and TRBJ1-6, with D unclear. Germline CDR1 reads MNHEY; CDR2 reads SVGAGI. Trimming took 0 bases from V and 10 from J, leaving 16 bases between them. This CDR3 is 16 amino acids long. CDR3 DNA: TGTGCCAGCAGTTACTCGCACCGGGCCTCCAGCTCACCCCTCCACTTT. This codes for CASSYSHRASSSPLHF.

The V call is TRBV2, the J call TRBJ2-5; D gene ambiguous. Germline V gene data show CDR1 as SNHLY and CDR2 as FYNNEI. V lost 6 bases and J lost 2, with 13 bases in between. The CDR3 contains 14 residues. CDR3 nucleotide sequence: TGTGCCAGCAGCATCCTCCGGTCACAAGAGACCCAGTACTTC. Protein: CASSILRSQETQYF.

Only one count was recorded for this clonotype. The chain employs TRBV7-2 and TRBJ2-7; the match to TRBD2 covers 13 bases. The CDR3 extends over 14 amino acids. The germline V gene has CDR1 SGHTA and CDR2 FQGNSA. Germline trimming cut 6 bases from V and 4 bases from J; bases unmatched to any gene: 3. CDR3 sequence (DNA): TGTGCCAGCAGAGAGGGACTAGCGGGGTACGAGCAGTACTTC. This sequence encodes CASREGLAGYEQYF. The full variable domain, in which reference TRBV7-2 and TRBJ2-7 provide the parts outside the CDR3, is GAGVSQSPSNKVTEKGKDVELRCDPISGHTALYWYRQSLGQGLEFLIYFQGNSAPDKSGLPSDRFSAERTGGSVSTLTIQRTQQEDSAVYLCASREGLAGYEQYFGPGTRLTVT.

For this clonotype: A read error may be the cause here, since a much bigger clone is one base away. V and J are TRBV11-2 and TRBJ2-7, with D unclear. Germline loops: CDR1 SGHAT, CDR2 FQNNGV. The CDR3 is made up of 11 amino acids. CDR3 in DNA: TGTACCAGCAGCCCCCGTTACGAGCAGTACTTC. Protein sequence: CTSSPRYEQYF.

The CDR3 DNA sequence: TGTGCCAGCAGCTTAGCGCCTCGCTCCGGGGAGCTGTTTTTT. Amino acids: CASSLAPRSGELFF. The V and J genes are TRBV7-9 and TRBJ2-2; D is unresolved. Trimming removed 0 bases at V and 6 bases at J, with 8 bases between. The CDR3 consists of 14 residues. Germline V gives CDR1 SEHNR, CDR2 FQNEAQ (reference sequence).

This chain joins TRBV6-1 and TRBJ2-2; TRBD1 agrees at 10 bases. Germline V gene sequence: CDR1 MNHNS, CDR2 SASEGT. This CDR3 is 16 amino acids long. J gave up 0 bases and V 6 bases, and 4 bases lay outside the gene matches. CDR3 sequence (DNA): TGTGCCAGCAGGGGGACAGGGGACGCGAACACCGGGGAGCTGTTTTTT. The encoded protein is CASRGTGDANTGELFF.

This clonotype was found a few times. The chain is built from TRBV18 and TRBJ1-1; D unclear. Trimming took 1 base from V and 0 from J, leaving 9 bases between them. This CDR3 is 15 amino acids long. The V gene's germline CDR1 is KGHSH and CDR2 LQKENI. The CDR3 is CASSPRVGMNTEAFF. In DNA, the CDR3 is TGTGCCAGCTCACCACGGGTGGGCATGAACACTGAAGCTTTCTTT.

The gene calls are TRBV5-1 and TRBJ2-7; D possibly uses TRBD1 or TRBD2 (5 bases each). Deletions cut 6 bases from V and 7 bases from J, with 23 bases between. Per germline, CDR1 SGHRS and CDR2 YFSETQ. This CDR3 has 15 amino acids. CDR3 amino acids: CASKHNRDPGREQYF. The CDR3 coding sequence is TGCGCCAGCAAACACAACCGGGACCCCGGTAGGGAGCAGTACTTC.

This clonotype was counted ten times or more. The chain links TRBV7-9 to TRBJ1-1, with TRBD1 identical over 9 bases. The CDR3 extends over 15 amino acids. Germline CDR1 SEHNR, CDR2 FQNEAQ (reference sequence). V was pared by 1 base and J by 7 bases, with 7 bases of the junction left unmatched. CDR3 residues: CASSLVTGGWDEAFF. CDR3 bases: TGTGCCAGCAGCTTAGTAACAGGGGGCTGGGATGAAGCTTTCTTT. The whole variable domain, filled in from reference TRBV7-9 and TRBJ1-1, reads DTGVSQNPRHKITKRGQNVTFRCDPISEHNRLYWYRQTLGQGPEFLTYFQNEAQLEKSRLLSDRFSAERPKGSFSTLEIQRTEQGDSAMYLCASSLVTGGWDEAFFGQGTRLTVV.

Note on this clonotype: One end of the junction fails to match germline, which may point to a read error. This rearrangement joins TRBV20-1 to TRBJ1-1; D uncertain. This CDR3 spans 12 amino acids. Germline CDR1 DFQATT, CDR2 SNEGSKA (reference sequence). The CDR3 spells CSASRVLAEAFF. The DNA for the CDR3 is TGCAGTGCTAGTCGGGTCTTAGCTGAGGCTTTCTTT.

This clonotype was seen at least ten times. J is TRBJ1-5 and V is TRBV28; D not resolved. The CDR3 contains 14 residues. The V end lost 3 bases, the J end lost 3 bases, and 9 bases lay between the germline ends. Germline V gene lookup returns CDR1 MDHEN and CDR2 SYDVKM. This CDR3 is CASSFPPSNQPQHF. CDR3 DNA: TGTGCCAGCAGTTTCCCTCCCTCCAATCAGCCCCAGCATTTT.

This clonotype occurred many times. This sequence joins TRBV12-3 or TRBV12-4 and TRBJ2-5; 8 bases are shared with TRBD2. Losses at the gene ends were 1 base for V and 2 bases for J; bases not matched to a gene: 6. The CDR3 contains 16 residues. CDR3 nucleotides: TGTGCCAGCAGTTTAGAGGCGGGGGGAACACAAGAGACCCAGTACTTC. Amino acid sequence: CASSLEAGGTQETQYF.

Many counts were recorded for this clonotype. The chain joins TRBV28 to TRBJ2-7, with 12 bases identical to TRBD2. The J segment lost 7 bases and the V segment lost 5 bases, leaving 3 bases of the junction unmatched. The CDR3 consists of 13 residues. CDR1 is MDHEN, CDR2 SYDVKM, per germline. The CDR3 protein is CASSPGTSGEQYF. DNA for the CDR3: TGTGCCAGCAGTCCAGGGACTAGCGGGGAGCAGTACTTC.

This clonotype was observed at least ten times. A read error is possible here, since a much larger clone lies one base away. The V call is TRBV2, the J call TRBJ2-2; D uncertain. V gave up 4 bases and J gave up 1 base, with 4 bases separating them. This CDR3 spans 13 amino acids. Germline loops: CDR1 SNHLY, CDR2 FYNNEI. CDR3: CASSVRNTGELFF. The CDR3 DNA reads as TGTGCCAGCAGTGTGAGGAACACCGGGGAGCTGTTTTTT.

V usage is TRBV19 and J usage is TRBJ2-2; the D gene is possibly TRBD1 (5 bases). CDR3 length equals 16 residues. The germline V gene encodes CDR1 LNHDA and CDR2 SQIVND (reference sequence). CDR3 protein: CVGSIPTVSNTGELFF. For the CDR3, the DNA is TGTGTCGGTAGTATCCCGACAGTTTCGAACACCGGGGAGCTGTTTTTT. Looking up the rest from reference TRBV19 and TRBJ2-2 gives the full variable domain: DGGITQSPKYLFRKEGQNVTLSCEQNLNHDAMYWYRQDPGQGLRLIYYSQIVNDFQKGDIAEGYSVSREKKESFPLTVTSAQKNPTAFYLCVGSIPTVSNTGELFFGEGSRLTVL.

The chain has TRBV9 and TRBJ2-3; D gene unclear. CDR3 length: 15 amino acids. Trimming took off 4 bases at V and 0 bases at J, with 12 bases between the two ends. The V gene's germline CDR1 is SGDLS and CDR2 YYNGEE. The CDR3 DNA reads as TGTGCCAGCAGCAGTGGTCTCGCTAGCACAGATACGCAGTATTTT. Its protein is CASSSGLASTDTQYF. The variable domain in full, with the rest retrieved from reference TRBV9 and TRBJ2-3, is DSGVTQTPKHLITATGQRVTLRCSPRSGDLSVYWYQQSLDQGLQFLIQYYNGEERAKGNILERFSAQQFPDLHSELNLSSLELGDSALYFCASSSGLASTDTQYFGPGTRLTVL.

V is TRBV12-3 or TRBV12-4 and J is TRBJ1-1; D unresolved. The CDR3 spans 14 residues. Trimming left V 3 bases short and J 4 bases short, with 12 bases between. Here the CDR3 DNA reads TGTGCCAGCAGTTTGATCGGGGAGGTCACTGAAGCTTTCTTT. Its translation is CASSLIGEVTEAFF.

The table lists this clonotype with a count of one. The rearrangement links TRBV6-2 or TRBV6-3 to TRBJ2-5, with D maybe TRBD2 (5 bases). There are 14 residues in the CDR3. V lost 2 bases and J 5 bases, leaving 12 bases between the germline ends. The V gene's germline CDR1 is MNHEY and CDR2 SVGEGT. CDR3 bases: TGTGCCAGCAGTTACACCTTATCGGGGGAGACCCAGTACTTC. The encoded protein is CASSYTLSGETQYF.

This clonotype was counted at least ten times. The rearrangement links TRBV7-8 to TRBJ2-7; TRBD2 matches 7 bases. CDR1 and CDR2 from the germline V gene are SGHVS and FQNEAQ. V gave up 8 bases and J gave up 3 bases; unmatched junction bases: 7. The CDR3 sequence is 13 residues long. The CDR3 here is CASQSGNFYEQYF. The CDR3, as DNA: TGTGCCAGCCAAAGCGGGAACTTCTACGAGCAGTACTTC.

This clonotype has a count of ten or more. The V and J genes are TRBV30 and TRBJ1-2; no reliable D call. V was shortened by 0 bases and J by 4 bases, with 9 bases between the two germline ends. This CDR3 comprises 13 residues. Per germline, CDR1 GTSNPN and CDR2 SVGIG (reference sequence). The DNA for the CDR3 is TGTGCCTGGAGTGTATTCAGCTCCTATGGCTACACCTTC. This sequence encodes CAWSVFSSYGYTF.